These 4 T cell receptor beta chains originate from one sample sequenced in a study of T-cell reconstitution after alpha-beta-depleted transplantation in children. This sample's TCRbeta library carried unique molecular identifier barcodes. TCRdb re-called the PCR reads with MiXCR, one entry per CDR3 protein. Found here are some 240,000 distinct CDR3 sequences, 9.7% of them singletons; the top ten hold approximately 5%. Sequencing used PBMCs from the stem cell graft donor, obtained from the stem cell graft. Source of these receptors: a human donor who donated a stem cell graft to a child with SCID.

This clonotype was observed at least ten times. The V gene is TRBV12-3 or TRBV12-4, the J gene TRBJ2-5; 8 bases align to TRBD2. V gave up 6 bases and J gave up 4 bases; unmatched junction bases: 10. The CDR3 consists of 15 residues. The CDR3 loop reads CASRLHGGDRETQYF. The CDR3 DNA is TGTGCCAGCAGACTACACGGGGGGGACCGAGAGACCCAGTACTTC.

The table lists this clonotype with many counts. This chain joins TRBV5-1 and TRBJ2-4; D may match TRBD1 or TRBD2 (5 bases each). Germline V CDR1 and CDR2: SGHRS, YFSETQ. Trimming left V 4 bases short and J 0 bases short, with 11 bases between. The CDR3 runs to 15 residues. In DNA form, the CDR3 reads TGCGCCAGCAGCCCGGGGACCGCAGCCAAAAACATTCAGTACTTC. Its protein is CASSPGTAAKNIQYF.

This clonotype was found many times. V usage is TRBV12-3 or TRBV12-4 and J usage is TRBJ1-5; D possibly corresponds to TRBD1 (5 bases). V was shortened by 7 bases and J by 5 bases, with 18 bases between the two germline ends. This CDR3 contains 15 residues. DNA of the CDR3: TGTGCCAGCACCAGCAGGGCGGGTGGCTATCAGCCCCAGCATTTT. Translated: CASTSRAGGYQPQHF.

This clonotype has a count of ten or more. The chain links TRBV4-3 to TRBJ2-5; 7 bases align to TRBD1. The CDR3 contains 15 residues. Per germline, CDR1 LGHNA and CDR2 YSLEER. Trimming at V came to 4 bases and at J to 4 bases, leaving 9 bases not matched to a gene. DNA for the CDR3: TGCGCCAGCAGCCGGATCCGGGACAGAGGAGAGACCCAGTACTTC. It yields the protein CASSRIRDRGETQYF.